These 9 T cell receptor beta chains were sequenced from one sample in a study of a mutant IDH1 vaccine in newly diagnosed glioma. TCRdb's table, derived via immunoSEQ multiplex PCR, lists solely in-frame clones and lacks some. Of about 85,000 clones in the sample, about nine tenths were seen once. This sample's time point: week 47, end of study. The investigators gave 300 ug of mutant IDH1 20-mer peptide in each vaccine dose, together with topical imiquimod. These receptors have no identified antigens. The specimen comprised PBMCs, sampled from a glioma patient whose treatment included an IDH1 peptide vaccine. These receptors originate from a woman aged 50 to 60 with glioma.

The chain has TRBV10-2 and TRBJ2-1, with TRBD1 matching over 11 bases. The V gene's germline CDR1 is WSHSY and CDR2 SAAADI. CDR3 length: 16 amino acids. V dropped 10 bases and J dropped 1; count of bases not matched to a gene: 9. DNA of the CDR3: TGCGCCACTTCGGACAGGGGGCGAAGATCCTACAATGAGCAGTTCTTC. Protein: CATSDRGRRSYNEQFF.

The gene calls are TRBV6-5 and TRBJ1-2; no reliable D call. The V end was cut by 10 bases, the J end by 1 base, with 13 bases between. Germline V gene data show CDR1 as MNHEY and CDR2 as SVGAGI. This CDR3 comprises 13 residues. The CDR3 here is CAIQSRLNYGYTF. The DNA for the CDR3 is TGTGCCATCCAGTCCAGACTTAACTATGGCTACACCTTC.

This chain's CDR3 is CASSAWSTYEKLFF. In DNA form, the CDR3 reads TGTGCCAGTAGTGCTTGGAGCACCTATGAAAAACTGTTTTTT. V gene TRBV19 combines with J gene TRBJ1-4; D remains ambiguous. The V end was cut by 5 bases, the J end by 6 bases, with 13 bases between. Germline V lookup: CDR1 LNHDA, CDR2 SQIVND (reference sequence). CDR3 length: 14 residues. Filled out from reference TRBV19 and TRBJ1-4, the complete variable domain reads DGGITQSPKYLFRKEGQNVTLSCEQNLNHDAMYWYRQDPGQGLRLIYYSQIVNDFQKGDIAEGYSVSREKKESFPLTVTSAQKNPTAFYLCASSAWSTYEKLFFGSGTQLSVL.

With respect to this clone: One junction end does not reproduce the germline sequence, and a read error may be involved. CDR3 sequence reads: CASSLTAGERGNEQFF. CDR3 DNA: TGTGCTAGCAGCTTAACGGCGGGAGAGCGGGGGAATGAGCAGTTCTTC. V usage is TRBV7-7 and J usage is TRBJ2-1; TRBD2 aligns across 8 bases. Per the germline V gene, CDR1 is SSHAT and CDR2 is FNYEAQ (reference sequence). The CDR3 consists of 16 residues.

This chain joins TRBV5-1 and TRBJ2-5; D is possibly TRBD1 or TRBD2 (6 bases each). The CDR3 extends over 15 amino acids. Between the trimmed V and J ends, which lost 1 base and 2 bases, there was a span of 12 bases. In germline, CDR1 is SGHRS, CDR2 YFSETQ. Here the CDR3 reads CASSLSGARQETQYF. The CDR3 DNA is TGCGCCAGCAGCTTGTCGGGGGCGCGACAAGAGACCCAGTACTTC.

The chain recombines TRBV27 with TRBJ2-2; D is possibly TRBD2 (7 bases). V was clipped by 7 bases and J by 5 bases, with 20 bases between them. The CDR3 contains 16 residues. The germline CDR1 and CDR2 sequences are MNHEY and SMNVEV (reference sequence). The CDR3 sequence: CASTPGGGAGTGELFF. In DNA, the CDR3 is TGTGCCAGCACCCCCGGCGGGGGCGCTGGTACCGGGGAGCTGTTTTTT.

This chain connects TRBV30 to TRBJ2-1; D perhaps matches TRBD1 (5 bases). Germline V gene lookup returns CDR1 GTSNPN and CDR2 SVGIG (reference sequence). The V end lost 8 bases, the J end lost 7 bases, and 18 bases lay between the germline ends. This CDR3 spans 13 amino acids. The CDR3 spells CAGVGVRFNEQFF. The DNA for the CDR3 is TGTGCCGGCGTAGGGGTAAGGTTTAATGAGCAGTTCTTC.

The V call is TRBV10-3, the J call TRBJ1-3; D not resolved. The germline V gene has CDR1 ENHRY and CDR2 SYGVKD. The ends were cut back, 3 bases at V and 0 bases at J, with 6 bases in the middle. There are 14 residues in the CDR3. The CDR3 region is CAISDPRSGNTIYF. In DNA form, the CDR3 reads TGTGCCATCAGTGACCCCCGCTCTGGAAACACCATATATTTT.

The CDR3 nucleotides read TGTGCCAGCAGTGACAGGGTCTCCTACAATGAGCAGTTCTTC. It yields the protein CASSDRVSYNEQFF. V gene TRBV28 combines with J gene TRBJ2-1; 7 bases are shared with TRBD1. V gave up 5 bases and J gave up 0 bases; unmatched junction bases: 1. This CDR3 comprises 14 residues. The V gene's germline CDR1 is MDHEN and CDR2 SYDVKM.